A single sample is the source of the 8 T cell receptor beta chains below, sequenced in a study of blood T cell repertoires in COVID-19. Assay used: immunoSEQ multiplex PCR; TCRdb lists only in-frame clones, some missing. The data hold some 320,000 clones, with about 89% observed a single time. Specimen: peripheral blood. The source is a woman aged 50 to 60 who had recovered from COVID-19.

Written as DNA, the CDR3 is TGCAGTGCAAGTAGGCAGGGGTCCTCGAACACTGAAGCTTTCTTT. Translation: CSASRQGSSNTEAFF. The gene calls are TRBV20-1 and TRBJ1-1; D possibly corresponds to TRBD1 (6 bases). There are 15 residues in the CDR3. The V gene lost 6 bases and the J gene lost 1 base, with 18 bases spanning the gap. CDR1 is DFQATT, CDR2 SNEGSKA, per germline (reference sequence).

The CDR3: CASSLQGGPTIYGYTF. The CDR3 DNA sequence: TGTGCCAGCAGTTTACAGGGTGGTCCTACTATCTATGGCTACACCTTC. The chain joins TRBV28 to TRBJ1-2; D perhaps matches TRBD1 (5 bases). CDR1 is MDHEN, CDR2 SYDVKM, per germline. V lost 2 bases and J 4 bases, leaving 17 bases between the germline ends. CDR3 size: 16 residues.

The CDR3 sequence is CASSAGQGGGQPQHF. The CDR3 DNA follows: TGTGCCAGCAGCGCCGGACAGGGAGGCGGGCAGCCCCAGCATTTT. V gene TRBV9 combines with J gene TRBJ1-5, with 8 positions matching TRBD1. V lost 3 bases and J lost 7; bases outside the gene matches: 9. The germline gives CDR1 SGDLS, CDR2 YYNGEE. The length of the CDR3 is 15 residues.

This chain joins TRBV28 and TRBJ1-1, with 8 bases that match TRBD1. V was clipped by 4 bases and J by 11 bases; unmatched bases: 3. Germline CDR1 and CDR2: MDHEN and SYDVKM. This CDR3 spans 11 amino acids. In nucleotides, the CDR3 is TGTGCCAGCAGTTCCCGGGACAGGGCTTTCTTT. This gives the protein CASSSRDRAFF.

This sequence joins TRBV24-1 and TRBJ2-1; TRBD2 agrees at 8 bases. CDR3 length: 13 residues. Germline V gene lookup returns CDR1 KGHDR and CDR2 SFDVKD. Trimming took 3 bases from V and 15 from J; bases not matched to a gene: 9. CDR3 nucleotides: TGTGCCACCAGTGATGGGACTAGTCATTTCCCGTTCTTC. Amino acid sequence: CATSDGTSHFPFF.

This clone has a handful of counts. CDR3 residues: CASSLDRNSPLHF. The DNA of the CDR3 is TGTGCCAGCAGCTTAGATCGGAATTCACCCCTCCACTTT. This chain uses TRBV7-2 with TRBJ1-6, with D hard to call. Trimming pared 1 base from V and 7 bases from J, leaving 5 bases between. The CDR3 is made up of 13 amino acids. Germline CDR1 and CDR2: SGHTA and FQGNSA.

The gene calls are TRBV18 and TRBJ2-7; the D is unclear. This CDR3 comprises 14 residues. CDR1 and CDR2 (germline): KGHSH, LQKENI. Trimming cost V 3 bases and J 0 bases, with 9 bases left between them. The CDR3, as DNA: TGTGCCAGCTCACCTGGGCCTGGCTCCTACGAGCAGTACTTC. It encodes CASSPGPGSYEQYF.

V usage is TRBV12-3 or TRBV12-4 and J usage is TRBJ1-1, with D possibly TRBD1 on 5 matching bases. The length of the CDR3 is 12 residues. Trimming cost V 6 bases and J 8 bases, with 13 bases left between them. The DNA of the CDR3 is TGTGCCAGCAGCAGAGACAGCCAAGAAGCTTTCTTT. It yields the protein CASSRDSQEAFF.